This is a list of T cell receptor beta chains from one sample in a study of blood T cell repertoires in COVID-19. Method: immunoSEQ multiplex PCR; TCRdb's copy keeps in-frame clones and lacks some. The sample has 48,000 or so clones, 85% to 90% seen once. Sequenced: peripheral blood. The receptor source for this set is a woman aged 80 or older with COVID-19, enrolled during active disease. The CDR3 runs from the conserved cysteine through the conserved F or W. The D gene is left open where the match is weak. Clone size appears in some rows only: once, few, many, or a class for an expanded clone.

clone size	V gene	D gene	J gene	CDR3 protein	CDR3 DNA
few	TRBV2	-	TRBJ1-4	CASRTVLNEKLFF	TGTGCCAGCAGGACAGTTCTTAATGAAAAACTGTTTTTT
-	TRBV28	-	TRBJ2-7	CATRTASYEQYF	TGTGCCACCCGGACAGCCTCCTACGAGCAGTACTTC
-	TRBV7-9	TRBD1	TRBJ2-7	CASSVTGAGGDEQYF	TGTGCCAGCAGCGTCACCGGGGCAGGGGGCGACGAGCAGTACTTC
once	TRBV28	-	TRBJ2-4	CASTQALTKNIQYF	TGTGCCAGCACGCAGGCCCTAACCAAAAACATTCAGTACTTC
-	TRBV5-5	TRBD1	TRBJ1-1	CASSSGQGFNTEAFF	TGTGCCAGCAGCTCTGGACAGGGTTTTAACACTGAAGCTTTCTTT
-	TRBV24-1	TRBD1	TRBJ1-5	CATSAETGGSQPQHF	TGTGCCACCAGTGCCGAGACAGGGGGCAGTCAGCCCCAGCATTTT
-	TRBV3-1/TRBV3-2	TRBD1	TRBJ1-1	CASSYWTGGEAFF	TGTGCCAGCAGCTACTGGACAGGCGGTGAAGCTTTCTTT
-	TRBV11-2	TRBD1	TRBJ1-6	CASRQTGTGGSPLHF	TGTGCCAGCAGGCAAACCGGGACAGGGGGCTCACCCCTCCACTTT
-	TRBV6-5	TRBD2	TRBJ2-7	CASSYQGLAKNEQYF	TGTGCCAGCAGTTACCAGGGACTAGCGAAGAACGAGCAGTACTTC
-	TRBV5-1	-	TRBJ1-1	CASSLGSRNTEAFF	TGCGCCAGCAGCTTGGGGTCGAGGAACACTGAAGCTTTCTTT
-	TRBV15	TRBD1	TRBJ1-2	CATKPETGGSGYTF	TGTGCCACCAAGCCGGAGACAGGGGGCAGCGGCTACACCTTC
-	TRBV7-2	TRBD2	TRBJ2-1	CASSLASGFSYNEQFF	TGTGCCAGCAGCTTGGCTAGCGGGTTCTCCTACAATGAGCAGTTCTTC
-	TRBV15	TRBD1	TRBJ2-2	CATSVPGQGATGELFF	TGTGCCACCAGCGTCCCGGGACAGGGGGCAACCGGGGAGCTGTTTTTT
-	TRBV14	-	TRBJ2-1	CASSRQMLPEQFF	TGTGCCAGCAGCCGACAAATGCTGCCCGAGCAGTTCTTC
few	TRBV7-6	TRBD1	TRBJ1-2	CASSSWAPGQGNGYTF	TGTGCCAGCAGTTCATGGGCGCCCGGACAGGGAAATGGCTACACCTTC
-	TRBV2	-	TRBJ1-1	CASSELSLAGIEAFF	TGTGCCAGCAGTGAATTGTCCCTCGCAGGCATTGAAGCTTTCTTT
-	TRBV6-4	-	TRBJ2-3	CASSDSGSSTDTQYF	TGTGCCAGCAGTGACAGCGGTTCTAGCACAGATACGCAGTATTTT
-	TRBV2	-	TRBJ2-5	CASSLLTGGETQYF	TGTGCCAGCAGTCTCTTGACAGGCGGGGAGACCCAGTACTTC
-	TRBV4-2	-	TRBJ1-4	CASSDAGPGHSVEEKLFF	TGTGCCAGCAGCGACGCGGGCCCCGGGCATAGTGTAGAGGAAAAACTGTTTTTT
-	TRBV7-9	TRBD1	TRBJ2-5	CASNRGWGQGTQYF	TGTGCCAGCAACAGGGGTTGGGGGCAAGGGACCCAGTACTTC
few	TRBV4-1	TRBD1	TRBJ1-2	CASSQTGGITNYGYTF	TGCGCCAGCAGCCAGACAGGGGGTATTACTAACTATGGCTACACCTTC
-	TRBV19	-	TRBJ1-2	CASSIPRGGRMPHGYTF	TGTGCCAGTAGTATACCTAGGGGGGGAAGAATGCCTCATGGCTACACCTTC
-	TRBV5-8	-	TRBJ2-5	CASSLTGMETQYF	TGTGCCAGCAGCTTGACAGGGATGGAGACCCAGTACTTC
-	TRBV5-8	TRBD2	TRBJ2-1	CASTLAGARTRAYNEQFF	TGTGCCAGCACCCTAGCGGGCGCCCGAACCAGGGCCTACAATGAGCAGTTCTTC
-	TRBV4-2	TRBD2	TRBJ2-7	CASSQGLAGFYEQYF	TGTGCCAGCAGCCAAGGACTAGCGGGATTTTACGAGCAGTACTTC
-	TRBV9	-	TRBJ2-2	CASSVGGFDTGELFF	TGTGCCAGCAGCGTAGGCGGGTTCGACACCGGGGAGCTGTTTTTT
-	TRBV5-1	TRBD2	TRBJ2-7	CASSLGTSADYEQYF	TGCGCCAGCAGCCTAGGGACTAGCGCCGACTACGAGCAGTACTTC
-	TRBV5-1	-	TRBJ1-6	CASSLLQENSPLHF	TGCGCCAGCAGCTTGTTACAGGAAAATTCACCCCTCCACTTT
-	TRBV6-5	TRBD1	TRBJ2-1	CASSYSETGGGEQFF	TGTGCCAGCAGTTACTCGGAGACAGGGGGGGGTGAGCAGTTCTTC
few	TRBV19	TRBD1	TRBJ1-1	CASGRQGGTEAFF	TGTGCCAGTGGACGACAGGGGGGCACTGAAGCTTTCTTT
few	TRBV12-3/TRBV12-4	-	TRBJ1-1	CASSLAGATEAFF	TGTGCCAGCAGTTTGGCAGGGGCCACTGAAGCTTTCTTT
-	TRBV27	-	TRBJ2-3	CASSSVRSASTDTQYF	TGTGCCAGCAGTTCGGTCCGGTCCGCTAGCACAGATACGCAGTATTTT
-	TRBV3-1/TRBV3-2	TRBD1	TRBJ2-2	CASSQLRLGGQGPTGELFF	TGTGCCAGCAGCCAACTAAGGTTGGGGGGACAGGGTCCCACCGGGGAGCTGTTTTTT
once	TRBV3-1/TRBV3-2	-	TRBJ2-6	CASSQDSRSSGANVLTF	TGTGCCAGCAGCCAAGATAGCAGAAGCTCTGGGGCCAACGTCCTGACTTTC
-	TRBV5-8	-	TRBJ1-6	CASSLGGGNSPLHF	TGTGCCAGCAGCTTGGGGGGCGGAAATTCACCCCTCCACTTT